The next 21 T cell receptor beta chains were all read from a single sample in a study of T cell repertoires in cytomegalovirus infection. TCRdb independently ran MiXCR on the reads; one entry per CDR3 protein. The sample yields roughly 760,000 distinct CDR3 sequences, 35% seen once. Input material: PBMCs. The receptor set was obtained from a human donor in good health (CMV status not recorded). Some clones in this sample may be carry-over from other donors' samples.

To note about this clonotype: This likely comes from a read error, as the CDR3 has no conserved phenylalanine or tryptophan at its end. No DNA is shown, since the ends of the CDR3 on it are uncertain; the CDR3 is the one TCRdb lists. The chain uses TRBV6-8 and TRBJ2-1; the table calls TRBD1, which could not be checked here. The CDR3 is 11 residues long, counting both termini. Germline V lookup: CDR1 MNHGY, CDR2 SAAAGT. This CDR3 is CASSYSGGEFY.

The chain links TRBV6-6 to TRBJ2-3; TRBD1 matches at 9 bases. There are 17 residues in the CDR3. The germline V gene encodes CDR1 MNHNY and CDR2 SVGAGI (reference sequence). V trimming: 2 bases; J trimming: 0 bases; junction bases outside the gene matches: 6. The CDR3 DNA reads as TGTGCCAGCAGTTACGCCGGACAGGGGTGGAGCACAGATACGCAGTATTTT. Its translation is CASSYAGQGWSTDTQYF.

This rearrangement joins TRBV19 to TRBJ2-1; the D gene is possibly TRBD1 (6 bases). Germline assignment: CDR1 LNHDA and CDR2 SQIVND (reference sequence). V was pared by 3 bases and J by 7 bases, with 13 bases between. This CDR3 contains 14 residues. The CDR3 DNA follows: TGTGCCAGTAGTATCGGTACAGGGCCGAATGAGCAGTTCTTC. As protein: CASSIGTGPNEQFF. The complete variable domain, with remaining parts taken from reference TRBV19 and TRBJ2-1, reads DGGITQSPKYLFRKEGQNVTLSCEQNLNHDAMYWYRQDPGQGLRLIYYSQIVNDFQKGDIAEGYSVSREKKESFPLTVTSAQKNPTAFYLCASSIGTGPNEQFFGPGTRLTVL.

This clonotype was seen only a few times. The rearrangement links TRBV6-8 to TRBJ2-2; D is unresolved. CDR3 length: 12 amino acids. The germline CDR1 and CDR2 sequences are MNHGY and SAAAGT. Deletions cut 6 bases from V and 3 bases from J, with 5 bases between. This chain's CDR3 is CASRLYTGELFF. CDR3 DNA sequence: TGTGCCAGCAGATTATACACCGGGGAGCTGTTTTTT.

Written as DNA, the CDR3 is TGTGCCAGCAGCTCACCGAACAGGGGGCTCAATCAGCCCCAGCATTTT. Translation gives CASSSPNRGLNQPQHF. The rearrangement uses TRBV28 and TRBJ1-5, with 9 bases that match TRBD1. Germline lookup yields CDR1 MDHEN and CDR2 SYDVKM. The V segment lost 6 bases and the J segment 3 bases; nucleotides outside the gene matches: 9. The CDR3 sequence is 16 residues long. Combining the CDR3 with reference TRBV28 and TRBJ1-5 gives the whole variable domain DVKVTQSSRYLVKRTGEKVFLECVQDMDHENMFWYRQDPGLGLRLIYFSYDVKMKEKGDIPEGYSVSREKKERFSLILESASTNQTSMYLCASSSPNRGLNQPQHFGDGTRLSIL.

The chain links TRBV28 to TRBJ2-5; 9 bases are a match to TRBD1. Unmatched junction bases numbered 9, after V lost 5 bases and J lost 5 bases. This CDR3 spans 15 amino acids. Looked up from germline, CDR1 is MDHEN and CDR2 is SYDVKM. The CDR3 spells CASSERQGVSETQYF. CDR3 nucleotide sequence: TGTGCCAGCAGTGAGAGACAGGGGGTTTCTGAGACCCAGTACTTC.

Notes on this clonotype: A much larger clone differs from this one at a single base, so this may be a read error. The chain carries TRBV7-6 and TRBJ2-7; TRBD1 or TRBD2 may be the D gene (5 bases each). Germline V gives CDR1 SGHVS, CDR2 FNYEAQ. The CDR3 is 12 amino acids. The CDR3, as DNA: TGTGCCAGCAGCTTCGGGGACCACGAGAAGTACTTC. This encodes CASSFGDHEKYF.

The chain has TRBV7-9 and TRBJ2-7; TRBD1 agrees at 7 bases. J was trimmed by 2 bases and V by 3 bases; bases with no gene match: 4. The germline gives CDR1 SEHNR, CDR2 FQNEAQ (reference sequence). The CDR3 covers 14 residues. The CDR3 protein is CASSFTGQAYEQYF. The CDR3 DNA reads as TGTGCCAGCAGCTTTACCGGACAGGCCTACGAGCAGTACTTC.

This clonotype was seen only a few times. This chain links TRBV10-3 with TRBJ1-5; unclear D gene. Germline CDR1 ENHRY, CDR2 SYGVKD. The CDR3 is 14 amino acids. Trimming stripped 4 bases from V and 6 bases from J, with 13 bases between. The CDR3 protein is CAISGVNIGQPQHF. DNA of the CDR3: TGTGCCATCAGTGGCGTAAACATCGGTCAGCCCCAGCATTTT.

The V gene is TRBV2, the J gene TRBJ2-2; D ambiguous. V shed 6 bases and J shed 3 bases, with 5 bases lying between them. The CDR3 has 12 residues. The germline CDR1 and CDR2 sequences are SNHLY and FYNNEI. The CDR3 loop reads CASRFDTGELFF. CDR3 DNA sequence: TGTGCCAGCAGATTCGACACCGGGGAGCTGTTTTTT.

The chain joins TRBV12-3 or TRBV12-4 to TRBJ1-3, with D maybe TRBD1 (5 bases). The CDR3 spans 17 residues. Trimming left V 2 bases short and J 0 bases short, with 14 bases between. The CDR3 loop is CASSLSGRFYSGNTIYF. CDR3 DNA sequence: TGTGCCAGCAGTTTATCGGGGCGATTTTACTCTGGAAACACCATATATTTT.

The CDR3 loop is CASSQDPGQGAGYTF. Here the CDR3 DNA reads TGCGCCAGCAGCCAAGATCCCGGACAGGGGGCTGGCTACACCTTC. The chain has TRBV4-1 and TRBJ1-2; 11 bases agree with TRBD1. The germline V gene encodes CDR1 MGHRA and CDR2 YSYEKL. Trimming removed 0 bases from V and 7 bases from J; junction bases left unmatched: 4. The CDR3 is 15 residues long.

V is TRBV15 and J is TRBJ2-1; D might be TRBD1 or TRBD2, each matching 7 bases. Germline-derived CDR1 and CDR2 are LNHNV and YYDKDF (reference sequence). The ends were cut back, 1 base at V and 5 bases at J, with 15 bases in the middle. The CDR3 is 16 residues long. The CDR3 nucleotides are TGTGCCACCAGCAGAGCGACAGGGAGGGTAGACAATGAGCAGTTCTTC. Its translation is CATSRATGRVDNEQFF.

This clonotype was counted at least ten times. The CDR3 here is CASSSPRHREEIRSEKLFF. The CDR3, as DNA: TGTGCCAGCAGCAGCCCCCGACACAGGGAGGAAATCAGAAGTGAAAAACTGTTTTTT. This rearrangement joins TRBV28 to TRBJ1-4, with D tentatively TRBD1 (6 bases). Looked up from germline, CDR1 is MDHEN and CDR2 is SYDVKM. V shed 6 bases and J shed 7 bases, with 30 bases lying between them. This CDR3 is built from 19 residues.

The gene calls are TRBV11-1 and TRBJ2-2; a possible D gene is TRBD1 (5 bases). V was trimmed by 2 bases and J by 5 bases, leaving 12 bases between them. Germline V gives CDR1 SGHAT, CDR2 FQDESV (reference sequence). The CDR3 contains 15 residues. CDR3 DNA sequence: TGTGCCAGCAGCTTAATCAGGGTTTCGACCGGGGAGCTGTTTTTT. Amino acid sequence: CASSLIRVSTGELFF.

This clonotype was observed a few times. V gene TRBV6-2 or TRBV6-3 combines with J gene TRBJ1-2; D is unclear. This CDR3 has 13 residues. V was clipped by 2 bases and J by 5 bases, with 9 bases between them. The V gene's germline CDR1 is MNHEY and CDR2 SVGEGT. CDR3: CASSYEAAYGYTF. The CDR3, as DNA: TGTGCCAGCAGTTACGAAGCAGCATATGGCTACACCTTC.

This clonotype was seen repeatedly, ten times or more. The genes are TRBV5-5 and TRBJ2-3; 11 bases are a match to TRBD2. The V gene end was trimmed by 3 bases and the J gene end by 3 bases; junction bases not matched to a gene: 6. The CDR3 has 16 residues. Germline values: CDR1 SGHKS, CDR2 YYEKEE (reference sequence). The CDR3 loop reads CASSSRLAGTTDTQYF. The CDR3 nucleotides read TGTGCCAGCAGCTCTCGACTAGCGGGGACTACAGATACGCAGTATTTT.

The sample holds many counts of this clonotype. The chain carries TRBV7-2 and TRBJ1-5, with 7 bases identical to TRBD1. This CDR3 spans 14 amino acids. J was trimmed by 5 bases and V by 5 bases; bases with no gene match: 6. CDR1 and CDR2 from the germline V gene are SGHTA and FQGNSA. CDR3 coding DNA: TGTGCCAGCAGCCCCTCGAGGGGGCATCAGCCCCAGCATTTT. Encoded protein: CASSPSRGHQPQHF.

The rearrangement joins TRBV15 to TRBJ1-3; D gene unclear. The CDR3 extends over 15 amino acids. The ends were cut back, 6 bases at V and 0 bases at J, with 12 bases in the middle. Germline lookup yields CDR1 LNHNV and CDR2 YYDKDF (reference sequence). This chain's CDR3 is CATRSKSSSGNTIYF. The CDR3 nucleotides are TGTGCCACCAGGAGCAAAAGTAGCTCTGGAAACACCATATATTTT.

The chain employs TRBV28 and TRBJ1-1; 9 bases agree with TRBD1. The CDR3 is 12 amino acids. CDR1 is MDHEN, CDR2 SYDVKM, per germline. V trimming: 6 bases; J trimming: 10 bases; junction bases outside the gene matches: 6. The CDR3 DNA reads TGTGCCAGCAGAATCGGACAGGGGTTAGCTTTCTTT. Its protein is CASRIGQGLAFF.

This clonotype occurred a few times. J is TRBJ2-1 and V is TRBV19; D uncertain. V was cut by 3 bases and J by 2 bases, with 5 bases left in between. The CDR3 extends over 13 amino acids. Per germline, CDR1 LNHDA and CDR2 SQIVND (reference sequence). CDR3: CASSMSAYNEQFF. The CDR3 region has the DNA TGTGCCAGTAGTATGAGTGCCTACAATGAGCAGTTCTTC.